This T cell receptor beta chain was sequenced in a study of technical replicates of blood from four donors. The ends were cut back, 4 bases at V and 6 bases at J, with 6 bases in the middle. The CDR3 covers 11 residues. Germline V gene data show CDR1 as SGHNT and CDR2 as YYREEE (reference sequence). Measured with immunoSEQ multiplex PCR; TCRdb has only the in-frame clones, and not every one. The sample yields about 75,000 clones, approximately 97% seen once. V and J are TRBV5-4 and TRBJ2-3; no reliable D call. The sample was T cells isolated from PBMCs. The clonotype was recovered from a human donor in good health. CDR3 DNA: TGTGCCAGCAGCGTCGTGGATACGCAGTATTTT. It translates to CASSVVDTQYF.